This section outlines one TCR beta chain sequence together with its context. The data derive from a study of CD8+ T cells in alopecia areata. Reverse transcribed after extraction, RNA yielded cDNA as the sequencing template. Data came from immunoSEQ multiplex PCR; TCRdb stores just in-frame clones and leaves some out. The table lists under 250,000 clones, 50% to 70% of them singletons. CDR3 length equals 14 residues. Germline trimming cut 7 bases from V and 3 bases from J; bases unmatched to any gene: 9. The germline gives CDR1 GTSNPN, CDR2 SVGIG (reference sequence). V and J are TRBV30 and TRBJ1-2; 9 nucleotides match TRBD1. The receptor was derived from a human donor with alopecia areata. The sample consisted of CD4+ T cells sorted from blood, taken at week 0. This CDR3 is CAYLRDRAHYGYTF. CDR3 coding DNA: TGTGCCTATCTTCGGGACAGGGCTCACTATGGCTACACCTTC.